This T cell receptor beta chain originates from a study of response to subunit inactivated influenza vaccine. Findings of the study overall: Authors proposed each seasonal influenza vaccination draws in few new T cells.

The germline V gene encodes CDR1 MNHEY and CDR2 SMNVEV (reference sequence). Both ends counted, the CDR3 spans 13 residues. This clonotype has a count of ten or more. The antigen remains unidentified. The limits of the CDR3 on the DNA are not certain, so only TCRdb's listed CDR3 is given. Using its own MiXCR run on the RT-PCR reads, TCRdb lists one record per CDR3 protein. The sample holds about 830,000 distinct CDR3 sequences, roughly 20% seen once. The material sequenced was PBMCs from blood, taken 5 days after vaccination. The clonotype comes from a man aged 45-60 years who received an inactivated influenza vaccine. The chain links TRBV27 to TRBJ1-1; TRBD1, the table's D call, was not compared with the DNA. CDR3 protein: CASSTSGGGVPFF.